This T cell receptor (beta chain) was found in a study of cytomegalovirus exposure and HLA in healthy donors (dated by TCRdb to about 2017). Notes on the research overall: An earlier analysis of around 600 of the donors reported approximately 300 Gb of sequence data and 117 million unique TCR beta sequences from about 180 million T cells. All discovery cohort repertoires had been generated using a single sequencing platform. The study profiled the T cell repertoires of about 640 subjects by immunosequencing and related them to cytomegalovirus serostatus. The study aimed to test whether signatures of past pathogen exposure could be identified by cataloging public T cell receptors. A later analysis re-analyzed previously published TCR beta repertoires from 666 donors and added high-resolution HLA genotyping to study TCR occurrence patterns. Rather than using new phenotypic data, the later analysis identified candidate immune exposures from TCR beta sequences and from how often those sequences occurred across donors. The number of donors typed differed by locus, with roughly 629-640 for A, B, C, DRB1 and DQB1, roughly 520 for DQA1, approximately 580 for DPA1, and some 440 for DPB1. Donor age, sex, ethnicity and CMV serostatus were compiled alongside the repertoire data. HLA typing covered class I and class II loci at four-digit resolution. To decide whether each TCR beta V gene segment behaved as functional or pseudogenic, an earlier analysis of some 540 of the donors relied on high-throughput TCR beta sequencing. A later genetic analysis used genome-wide SNP genotypes for about 60% of the 666 donors, treating that subset as a discovery cohort. A handful of DR-DQ haplotypes were handled as single units for association and clustering because linkage in the cohort was strong. Of the 300 to 500 genotyped donors, roughly 76% were placed in the genetic ancestry cluster associated with self-reported Caucasian donors. Among around 400 genotyped donors of the cohort, an average of around 240,000 unique TCR beta nucleotide sequences was sequenced per donor, of which about 18% were non-productive. An early release that covered 640 HLA-typed donors contained about 290 gigabases of sequencing data and tens of millions of unique TCR sequences. Besides the first cohort of hundreds of subjects, a separate validation cohort made up of 120 different subjects was used. To predict cytomegalovirus infection status, the study combined high-throughput TCR immunosequencing, statistical association of individual TCRs with disease status, and machine learning.

V was cut back by 3 bases and J by 8 bases, leaving a gap of 18 bases between them. Counted from cysteine to phenylalanine, this CDR3 has 15 amino acids. Only CDR3 DNA remains: 45 bases, in frame from the first base. CDR1 and CDR2 (SGHNT, YYREEE) derive from the germline V gene (reference sequence). The receptor library was made with the immunoSEQ multiplex PCR assay. For the multiplex PCR, a mixture combining 60 forward primers for TCR Vbeta segments and 13 reverse primers for TCR Jbeta segments was used. A multiplex PCR assay on genomic DNA amplified the CDR3 region of rearranged TCR beta genes. The amplified TCR beta libraries were sequenced on the Illumina HiSeq System as 87-base-pair reads. For the original study's pipeline: Across the roughly 670 repertoires, a later analysis counted about 81 million unique TCR beta chains, around 11 million of which were shared by at least two donors. To remove PCR and sequencing errors, raw reads were error-corrected and collapsed into unique sequences using a nearest-neighbor algorithm that merged closely related sequences. CDR3 sequences were aligned to IMGT reference sequences to assign V, D and J gene segments. For a sequence to be retained, at least a six-nucleotide match to both a V gene segment and a J gene segment was required. A rearrangement counted as productive if the CDR3 had no stop codons and remained in frame with V and J, and every other rearrangement counted as non-productive. Following IMGT convention, CDR3 was defined as the stretch from the second conserved V-encoded cysteine to the conserved J-encoded phenylalanine. The earlier analysis of more than 450 of the donors excluded sequences that lacked an unambiguous match to a single V gene segment. In an earlier analysis of more than 500 of the donors, a V segment was called functional when productive rearrangements were above 56.7%, and segregating when the standard deviation between donors exceeded 5%. A statistical classification framework was built for diagnosing cytomegalovirus status from the catalog of TCR beta chain sequences. V and J gene assignment, in a later analysis, came from comparing TCR nucleotide sequences with IMGT/GENE-DB human TR gene sequences. The TCRdist pipeline was used in a later analysis to assign CDR3 sequences and most-parsimonious VDJ recombination scenarios. In a later analysis, every TCR beta chain was defined by the combination of its CDR3 amino acid sequence and its V-gene family, and reads without a unique V-gene family were dropped. As a way to deal with suspected cross-contamination and a sequencing artifact, a later analysis dropped hundreds of nucleotide sequences that were highly shared and had low generation probability. A later analysis calculated a clonal expansion index for each public chain from normalized within-repertoire ranks of inferred template counts. In a later analysis, generation probabilities were computed with a VDJ recombination model fitted to out-of-frame rearrangements, and the resulting probabilities were checked against IGoR. A later analysis scored TCR-TCR, TCR-HLA and TCR-CMV co-occurrence with hypergeometric tests, applying a repertoire-size bias correction to TCR pairs. A later analysis estimated false discovery rates by permuting HLA or CMV assignments 20 times. In a later analysis, co-occurring TCRs were grouped using DBSCAN, and TCRdist sequence similarity was added for clustering within HLA-allele-positive subsets. For co-occurrence clustering, repertoires with fewer than 30,000 or more than 120,000 public chains were excluded, along with about five repertoires with anomalous nucleotide sharing. The immuneACCESS repertoire file appears here via TCRdb, limited to in-frame rearrangements. These files lack a portion of the clones; in checked studies, under half of the deficit traces to unresolved V genes, and the cause of the others is not known. From that table come the V and J calls and clone size; the DNA was used to work out D and trimming. For this sample there are some 200,000 clones; roughly 80% appear just once. 1.5% to 2% of the sample rests with the top ten.

For this clone: Its antigen is unknown. No much larger clone exists at a distance of one base, and base qualities are not known.

In total, over 600 healthy bone marrow donors made up the cohort. At the time of sampling, every cohort member was nominally healthy, though immune exposures that went unrecorded were likely present. The donor was CMV seronegative and was included in the group of approximately 350 seronegative cohort members. Each donor provided a peripheral blood sample, and peripheral blood mononuclear cells were used for TCR beta sequencing. Genomic DNA extraction from the blood cell samples was performed with the Qiagen DNeasy Blood Extraction Kit. The paper as a whole reports these results and caveats: The presence/absence analyses assumed that sequencing depth was roughly uniform across donors, and that assumption may not be true. A further reported finding was that TCR beta sequences accurately predicted the HLA-A and HLA-B alleles for most subjects in the first cohort. Three of the identified cytomegalovirus-associated TCR beta chains were confirmed in vitro to be specific for cytomegalovirus antigens. While some public TCRs were present in many individuals, most TCR sequences turned up only very rarely across donors. Because some donors lacked HLA typing at each locus, the association tests relied only on the typed subset. The classifier was reported to diagnose cytomegalovirus status with high specificity and sensitivity in both the original and validation cohorts. A cluster of highly shared sequence variants was judged likely to represent a technical artifact of the sequencing pipeline. In a later analysis, the rate of TCR association differed among HLA loci, with DRB1 alleles having the most associated TCRs and HLA-C alleles having the fewest. Specific HLA alleles were associated with around 18,000 TCR beta sequences at a false discovery rate of 0.05 in a later analysis. According to a later genetic analysis, donors in an Asian-associated ancestry cluster had fewer N-insertions in productive TCRs than the approximately 700-donor mean. Linkage disequilibrium might explain the correlated functional status among segregating V segments, but an unknown experimental factor could not be excluded. The only immune exposure information available for the cohort was CMV serostatus. In a later analysis, most CMV-associated TCR beta chains were found to appear HLA-restricted, with HLA associations seemingly driven largely by CMV exposure. It was suggested by the authors that the approach could potentially be generalized to other disease states and immunological phenotypes. The study listed 150 to 200 TCR beta chains as associated with cytomegalovirus. V-gene and J-gene trimming of TCR beta chains was associated with a missense DCLRE1C variant in a later genetic analysis, and the association was replicated in an independent cohort. Because the 87-base-pair reads could not distinguish some IMGT-functional V segments, including TRBV6-2 and TRBV6-3, those segments were excluded. In this cohort, only TCR beta chains were sequenced, and detectable features were limited by the absence of alpha or paired-chain data. An earlier analysis of approximately 540 of the donors showed that most TCR beta V segments appeared in productive rearrangements either about 87% or about 30% of the time, which broadly matched IMGT annotations. A later analysis found that HLA-associated TCR beta chains were more clonally expanded and had lower generation probabilities than equally common non-associated chains. Approximately 16 rarely observed V segments, including chromosome 9 orphons, were excluded from the earlier analysis of approximately 500 of the donors because counts were too low. According to a later analysis, parvovirus B19, influenza, CMV and Epstein-Barr virus appeared linked to several top co-occurrence clusters. Assigning TCR associations to individual alleles was difficult when HLA alleles, especially DR and DQ, strongly co-occurred.

The source is a woman younger than 35 in good health and CMV-seronegative. The chain was built from TRBV5-4 and TRBJ2-1; TRBD1 is a weak D gene call, 5 bases matching. The sample comprised PBMCs. Here the CDR3 is given as CASSSLLAGSHEQFF. The base sequence is TGTGCCAGCAGCTCTCTTTTGGCAGGGTCCCATGAGCAGTTCTTC. Full variable domain (CDR3 extended with the reference TRBV5-4 and TRBJ2-1 proteins): ETGVTQSPTHLIKTRGQQVTLRCSSQSGHNTVSWYQQALGQGPQFIFQYYREEENGRGNFPPRFSGLQFPNYSSELNVNALELDDSALYLCASSSLLAGSHEQFFGPGTRLTVL.